One and the same sample provided the 25 T cell receptor beta chains below, sequenced in a study of T-cell memory formation after mild COVID-19 (dated by TCRdb to about 2021). Receptors were amplified or captured by 5' RACE. The listed sequencing device is Illumina NovaSeq 6000. In-frame beta chains were kept once TCRdb had trimmed the public reads at Q25 with fastp and called clones with MiXCR. When rows share a CDR3 protein, they turn into one entry using the most common DNA and genes. A total of 280,000 or so distinct CDR3 sequences appear in this sample, around 17% of them only once. Together, the top ten hold 20% to 25% of the sample. Sequencing was performed on PBMCs or a T cell subset sorted from them (not recorded which). The receptors stem from a young man who had mild COVID-19 (a few samples of this study predate the infection). The sample titles of this study are shuffled in the database, so cell type and time point are left out; the donor was told from shared clones.

This clonotype appeared a few times. The V gene is TRBV18, the J gene TRBJ2-5; 10 bases line up with TRBD2. This CDR3 contains 20 residues. J lost 1 base, V lost 3 bases, and 17 bases had no gene match. Germline assignment: CDR1 KGHSH and CDR2 LQKENI. The CDR3 DNA reads as TGTGCCAGCTCACCCCTCTATCGGAGACGTAGCGGGGGGTCCCAAGAGACCCAGTACTTC. Translated, it gives CASSPLYRRRSGGSQETQYF.

V usage is TRBV28 and J usage is TRBJ2-7, with D perhaps TRBD1 or TRBD2 (5 bases each). The CDR3 sequence is 14 residues long. V shed 6 bases and J shed 2 bases, with 14 bases lying between them. Germline V gene sequence: CDR1 MDHEN, CDR2 SYDVKM. The CDR3 nucleotides read TGTGCCAGCAGCGTATGGGGGAGCCCCTACGAGCAGTACGTC. Translated: CASSVWGSPYEQYV.

The chain couples TRBV3-1 to TRBJ1-2; D gene uncertain. Germline V gene sequence: CDR1 LGHDT, CDR2 YNNKEL (reference sequence). V was trimmed by 1 base and J by 6 bases, leaving 12 bases between them. This CDR3 spans 14 amino acids. The CDR3 reads CASSQGGRDNGYTF. DNA for the CDR3: TGTGCCAGCAGCCAAGGCGGGAGGGATAATGGCTACACCTTC.

This clonotype came up a few times. V and J are TRBV9 and TRBJ2-2; 7 positions match TRBD2. CDR3 size: 16 residues. The germline gives CDR1 SGDLS, CDR2 YYNGEE. V gave up 0 bases and J gave up 5 bases; unmatched junction bases: 7. Here the CDR3 reads CASSVDLRGETGELFF. The DNA for the CDR3 is TGTGCCAGCAGCGTAGACCTCCGGGGGGAAACCGGGGAGCTGTTTTTT. Full variable domain (missing parts from reference TRBV9 and TRBJ2-2): DSGVTQTPKHLITATGQRVTLRCSPRSGDLSVYWYQQSLDQGLQFLIQYYNGEERAKGNILERFSAQQFPDLHSELNLSSLELGDSALYFCASSVDLRGETGELFFGEGSRLTVL.

This clonotype showed up just a few times. This chain connects TRBV29-1 to TRBJ2-5, with unresolved D. Germline-derived CDR1 and CDR2 are SQVTM and ANQGSEA. This CDR3 has 14 residues. Deletions cut 0 bases from V and 2 bases from J, with 10 bases between. The CDR3: CSVEDRRTQETQYF. The CDR3 DNA follows: TGCAGCGTTGAAGACAGAAGAACTCAAGAGACCCAGTACTTC. The variable domain in full, with the rest retrieved from reference TRBV29-1 and TRBJ2-5, is SAVISQKPSRDICQRGTSLTIQCQVDSQVTMMFWYRQQPGQSLTLIATANQGSEATYESGFVIDKFPISRPNLTFSTLTVSNMSPEDSSIYLCSVEDRRTQETQYFGPGTRLLVL.

The chain carries TRBV19 and TRBJ2-3; TRBD2 agrees at 8 bases. V shed 6 bases and J 3 bases; nucleotides not matched to a gene: 5. CDR3 length: 14 residues. Germline CDR1 is LNHDA and CDR2 is SQIVND (reference sequence). The chain's CDR3 is CASRELAGTDTQYF. The CDR3, as DNA: TGTGCCAGTAGGGAATTAGCGGGGACAGATACGCAGTATTTT.

Ten or more counts support this clonotype. V is TRBV7-6 and J is TRBJ2-5, with TRBD2 identical over 7 bases. The CDR3 has 14 residues. The V segment lost 5 bases and the J segment 4 bases; nucleotides outside the gene matches: 7. CDR1 SGHVS and CDR2 FNYEAQ come from the germline V gene. For the CDR3, the DNA is TGTGCCAGCAGCCAAAGGACGGGGGGAGAGACCCAGTACTTC. Encoded protein: CASSQRTGGETQYF.

The rearrangement joins TRBV15 to TRBJ2-7; D tentatively fits TRBD1 or TRBD2 (5 bases each). CDR1 and CDR2 (germline): LNHNV, YYDKDF (reference sequence). The CDR3 consists of 14 residues. Trimming pared 0 bases from V and 6 bases from J, leaving 12 bases between. The CDR3 coding sequence is TGTGCCACCAGCAGAGATAGGGATGGGGGCGAGCAGTACGTC. Encoded protein: CATSRDRDGGEQYV.

This chain's CDR3 is CAWSLPGPHEQYF. In DNA, the CDR3 is TGTGCCTGGAGTTTGCCCGGGCCCCACGAGCAGTACTTC. The gene calls are TRBV30 and TRBJ2-7; D ambiguous. The CDR3 has 13 amino acids. V lost 2 bases and J lost 5, with 13 bases in between. CDR1 and CDR2 (germline): GTSNPN, SVGIG (reference sequence).

The V and J genes are TRBV7-7 and TRBJ2-1, with no clear D. The germline V gene encodes CDR1 SSHAT and CDR2 FNYEAQ (reference sequence). There are 14 residues in the CDR3. Between the trimmed V and J ends, which lost 5 bases and 3 bases, there was a span of 11 bases. In DNA form, the CDR3 reads TGTGCCAGCAGCCCCGATCTCCGCTACAATGAGCAGTTCTTC. Its translation: CASSPDLRYNEQFF.

This clonotype was observed a few times. CDR3 sequence reads: CASSQDLGGVTGNEQFF. CDR3 sequence (DNA): TGCGCCAGCAGCCAAGATTTAGGGGGGGTGACTGGAAATGAGCAGTTCTTC. V gene TRBV4-3 combines with J gene TRBJ2-1, with TRBD2 as a possible D gene (7 bases). The CDR3 spans 17 residues. Germline V gene lookup returns CDR1 LGHNA and CDR2 YSLEER. Trimming cost V 0 bases and J 7 bases, with 19 bases left between them.

CDR3 sequence reads: CASSAFRDAPGELFF. CDR3 sequence (DNA): TGTGCCAGCAGCGCCTTCCGGGACGCCCCCGGGGAGCTGTTTTTT. The rearrangement uses TRBV7-9 and TRBJ2-2; perhaps D is TRBD1 or TRBD2 (5 bases each). V was pared by 5 bases and J by 6 bases, with 16 bases between. This CDR3 has 15 residues. Germline CDR1 is SEHNR and CDR2 is FQNEAQ (reference sequence).

CDR3 amino acids: CASSFEGRNTEAFF. As DNA, the CDR3 is TGCGCCAGCAGCTTTGAGGGAAGAAACACTGAAGCTTTCTTT. The chain combines TRBV5-1 with TRBJ1-1, with unresolved D. The V end was cut by 2 bases, the J end by 2 bases, with 10 bases between. The CDR3 extends over 14 amino acids. CDR1 SGHRS and CDR2 YFSETQ come from the germline V gene.

This clonotype was picked up many times. The gene calls are TRBV5-1 and TRBJ2-2, with D possibly being TRBD1 (6 bases). CDR3 length: 13 residues. V dropped 4 bases and J dropped 4 bases, with 8 bases sitting between them. Germline V lookup: CDR1 SGHRS, CDR2 YFSETQ. For the CDR3, the DNA is TGCGCCAGCAGCCAGGACAGCACCGGGGAGCTGTTTTTT. Translation gives CASSQDSTGELFF.

Many counts were recorded for this clonotype. The chain links TRBV27 to TRBJ2-7; 11 nucleotides match TRBD2. The CDR3 loop spans 16 amino acids. Germline V gene sequence: CDR1 MNHEY, CDR2 SMNVEV (reference sequence). The junction had 13 bases not matched to a gene; V was cut back by 10 bases and J by 2 bases. CDR3 in amino acids: CATHRLAGGRTYEQYF. In nucleotides, the CDR3 is TGTGCCACCCACCGCCTAGCGGGGGGCCGGACCTACGAGCAGTACTTC.

CDR3 coding DNA: TGTGCCAGCAGCTCCCCGACAGGGTTTTGGTCACCCCTCCACTTT. Protein product: CASSSPTGFWSPLHF. This sequence joins TRBV5-5 and TRBJ1-6, with 7 nucleotides matching TRBD1. With 3 bases clipped from V and 10 bases from J, the junction kept 10 bases outside the gene matches. The length of the CDR3 is 15 residues. Per the germline V gene, CDR1 is SGHKS and CDR2 is YYEKEE (reference sequence).

In this sample, this clonotype turned up a few times. The chain links TRBV20-1 to TRBJ1-6; no clear D. The CDR3 totals 15 residues. V lost 2 bases and J lost 0, with 8 bases in between. Germline V CDR1 and CDR2: DFQATT, SNEGSKA (reference sequence). The CDR3 bases are TGCAGTGCTAGAACCGTGAGCTCCTATAATTCACCCCTCCACTTT. Protein product: CSARTVSSYNSPLHF.

In this sample, this clonotype turned up a few times. The J gene is TRBJ1-2, the V gene TRBV3-1, with D unclear. Germline V gene data show CDR1 as LGHDT and CDR2 as YNNKEL (reference sequence). V was cut by 4 bases and J by 3 bases, with 18 bases left in between. CDR3 length: 16 residues. The CDR3 sequence is CASSPKGNSLHYGYTF. In nucleotides, the CDR3 is TGTGCCAGCAGCCCGAAGGGAAACAGTCTACACTATGGCTACACCTTC.

The chain links TRBV12-3 or TRBV12-4 to TRBJ2-1, with TRBD1 matching over 9 bases. V trimming: 7 bases; J trimming: 4 bases; junction bases outside the gene matches: 11. The CDR3 runs to 16 residues. The CDR3 spells CASTMTGGGPYNEQFF. CDR3 bases: TGTGCCAGCACCATGACAGGGGGGGGCCCGTACAATGAGCAGTTCTTC.

J is TRBJ2-5 and V is TRBV29-1; possible D gene TRBD2, 5 bases. The CDR3 loop spans 13 amino acids. V shed 5 bases and J shed 5 bases, with 15 bases lying between them. Germline V gene data show CDR1 as SQVTM and CDR2 as ANQGSEA. The chain's CDR3 is CSVREGVVETQYF. DNA for the CDR3: TGCAGCGTTAGAGAGGGCGTAGTGGAGACCCAGTACTTC.

V gene TRBV10-3 combines with J gene TRBJ2-2; 10 nucleotides agree with TRBD1. The CDR3 sequence is 14 residues long. CDR1 is ENHRY, CDR2 SYGVKD, per germline. V lost 6 bases to trimming and J lost 5 bases; unmatched junction nucleotides: 3. Here the CDR3 reads CAIRPGQGTGELFF. The CDR3 region has the DNA TGTGCCATCAGGCCGGGACAGGGGACCGGGGAGCTGTTTTTT.

This clonotype appeared a few times. The chain employs TRBV7-9 and TRBJ2-1; 11 bases fit TRBD2. The CDR3 spans 16 residues. The germline V gene encodes CDR1 SEHNR and CDR2 FQNEAQ (reference sequence). V shed 5 bases and J 5 bases; nucleotides not matched to a gene: 8. The CDR3 DNA reads as TGTGCCAGCAGCCTAACTAGCGGGGGCCTGAACAATGAGCAGTTCTTC. The encoded protein is CASSLTSGGLNNEQFF.

This clonotype was recorded a few times. This chain connects TRBV19 to TRBJ2-3; 9 bases match TRBD1. The J segment lost 1 base and the V segment lost 6 bases, leaving 8 bases of the junction unmatched. The CDR3 sequence is 16 residues long. Germline CDR1 is LNHDA and CDR2 is SQIVND (reference sequence). CDR3 region: CASSSADRGGTDTQYF. CDR3 nucleotides: TGTGCCAGTAGCTCCGCGGACAGGGGAGGCACAGATACGCAGTATTTT.

This chain uses TRBV15 with TRBJ1-5; D ambiguous. V was clipped by 5 bases and J by 7 bases, with 9 bases between them. The germline V gene encodes CDR1 LNHNV and CDR2 YYDKDF (reference sequence). The CDR3 is 12 residues long. The DNA of the CDR3 is TGTGCCACCAGCGAAGTGACCCAGCCCCAGCATTTT. Translating gives CATSEVTQPQHF.

This clonotype was observed at least ten times. The chain uses TRBV6-4 and TRBJ2-3; no clear D. CDR1 MRHNA and CDR2 SNTAGT come from the germline V gene. The CDR3 consists of 15 residues. V lost 9 bases and J lost 0, with 16 bases in between. For the CDR3, the DNA is TGTGCCAGTAGTAAGGACCCGGGTAGCACAGATACGCAGTATTTT. Translation gives CASSKDPGSTDTQYF.